What follows are 10 T cell receptor beta chains derived from one specimen sequenced in a study of regulatory T cells in long-lasting Graves disease. Construction of the TCR beta libraries employed iRepertoire HTBI primers in conjunction with Arm-PCR of CDR3 regions. Using its own MiXCR run on the multiplex PCR reads, TCRdb lists one record per CDR3 protein. In the table there are approximately 350,000 distinct CDR3 sequences, roughly 24% of which are singletons. The time point: persistent/refractory GD, antithyroid drugs over 5 years with positive TRAb. The TCR library was made from RNA extracted from PBMCs. The starting material was peripheral blood mononuclear cells (PBMCs), obtained when the disease was refractory, from a patient treated with antithyroid drugs. The origin of the receptors is a woman aged 40 to 50 with Graves disease.

The chain couples TRBV6-1 to TRBJ1-2; 12 nucleotides match TRBD1. The V and J ends lost 6 bases and 7 bases, in that order; junction bases with no gene match: 9. Per the germline V gene, CDR1 is MNHNS and CDR2 is SASEGT. The CDR3 runs to 15 residues. This CDR3 is CASRPGQGAQIGYTF. The CDR3 nucleotides are TGTGCCAGCAGACCGGGACAGGGGGCGCAGATTGGCTACACCTTC.

This clonotype was counted ten times or more. V and J are TRBV5-5 and TRBJ2-5; D not resolved. The CDR3 is 14 amino acids. The germline CDR1 and CDR2 sequences are SGHKS and YYEKEE (reference sequence). With 3 bases removed from V and 3 bases from J, the gap between germline ends came to 12 bases. The CDR3 protein is CASSYSDNEETQYF. In DNA form, the CDR3 reads TGTGCCAGCAGCTATTCTGACAACGAAGAGACCCAGTACTTC.

This clonotype was detected only a few times. The rearrangement uses TRBV19 and TRBJ2-1; D possibly matches TRBD1 or TRBD2 (6 bases each). From germline, CDR1 is LNHDA and CDR2 SQIVND (reference sequence). Trimming stripped 1 base from V and 3 bases from J, with 16 bases between. The CDR3 contains 17 residues. In DNA form, the CDR3 reads TGTGCCAGTAGTATAGTTGGGGGGCAGTTGGTCTACAATGAGCAGTTCTTC. Its translation is CASSIVGGQLVYNEQFF.

This clonotype was observed a handful of times. The J gene is TRBJ2-7, the V gene TRBV5-1; D gene ambiguous. V was cut by 4 bases and J by 4 bases, with 24 bases left in between. The CDR3 covers 17 residues. The germline V gene encodes CDR1 SGHRS and CDR2 YFSETQ. The CDR3 region is CASSRIFQATRPYEQYF. CDR3 sequence (DNA): TGCGCCAGCAGCAGGATCTTCCAGGCCACCCGCCCGTACGAGCAGTACTTC.

The V gene is TRBV15, the J gene TRBJ2-1, with D maybe TRBD1 (6 bases). V dropped 0 bases and J dropped 6 bases, with 12 bases sitting between them. This CDR3 comprises 15 residues. Germline CDR1 LNHNV, CDR2 YYDKDF (reference sequence). CDR3 sequence (DNA): TGTGCCACCAGCAGAGATCTAGGACAGACCAATGAGCAGTTCTTC. It is translated as CATSRDLGQTNEQFF.

This clonotype was picked up one time. The chain is built from TRBV5-6 and TRBJ1-1; a weak D match, TRBD1 (5 bases). Trimming left V 4 bases short and J 3 bases short, with 13 bases between. The V gene's germline CDR1 is SGHDT and CDR2 YYEEEE. The CDR3 loop spans 14 amino acids. CDR3 sequence: CASSMGGRDTEAFF. DNA for the CDR3: TGTGCCAGCAGCATGGGGGGAAGAGACACTGAAGCTTTCTTT.

Ten or more counts support this clonotype. This chain links TRBV3-1 with TRBJ2-7; the D is unclear. V lost 6 bases to trimming and J lost 2 bases, with 11 bases between them. Germline CDR1 LGHDT, CDR2 YNNKEL (reference sequence). The CDR3 has 13 residues. CDR3 sequence (DNA): TGTGCCAGCAGACCCCACGGCACCTACGAGCAGTACTTC. This gives the protein CASRPHGTYEQYF.

This clonotype was detected ten times or more. This chain uses TRBV20-1 with TRBJ2-7; tentatively, D is TRBD2 (5 bases). CDR1 is DFQATT and CDR2 is SNEGSKA in the germline V gene (reference sequence). This CDR3 contains 16 residues. The germline V and J ends were trimmed by 2 bases and 3 bases, with 20 bases remaining between them. CDR3 region: CSARRGGPLSFYEQYF. CDR3 nucleotides: TGCAGTGCTAGACGAGGAGGCCCCCTCTCTTTCTACGAGCAGTACTTC.

This chain uses TRBV6-5 with TRBJ2-7; a weak D match, TRBD2 (6 bases). There are 15 residues in the CDR3. The germline CDR1 and CDR2 sequences are MNHEY and SVGAGI. The V end was cut by 0 bases, the J end by 3 bases, with 12 bases between. CDR3 in DNA: TGTGCCAGCAGTTACTCAAGGAGGGTAAACTACGAGCAGTACTTC. Translation gives CASSYSRRVNYEQYF.

This clonotype has a count of ten or more. The genes are TRBV27 and TRBJ1-5; no clear D gene. The germline gives CDR1 MNHEY, CDR2 SMNVEV (reference sequence). This CDR3 region has 12 residues. The V end was cut by 5 bases, the J end by 3 bases, with 5 bases between. CDR3 residues: CASSPSNQPQHF. The CDR3 DNA is TGTGCCAGCAGTCCGTCCAATCAGCCCCAGCATTTT.